The text below deals with one T cell receptor (beta chain). Its antigen is not identified. PCR was performed a second time for 7 to 11 cycles using a sample-barcoded 5' primer and a J-beta primer mix. TCRdb itself ran the 5' RACE reads through MiXCR, one entry per CDR3 protein. The sample lists around 1.5 million distinct CDR3 sequences; roughly 32% were seen once. The CDR3 runs to 14 residues. Germline V CDR1 and CDR2: MNHEY, SVGEGT. Trimming removed 2 bases at V and 0 bases at J, with 6 bases between. The sample, about 10 milliliters of peripheral blood, was drawn from each donor. This sample is drawn from a study of blood T cells in healthy people across ages. Broader study findings: Naive T cell percentage showed a strong correlation with the diversity of TCR beta.

V and J are TRBV6-2 or TRBV6-3 and TRBJ2-3, with D perhaps matching TRBD1 or TRBD2 (5 bases each). Sequenced input: blood. This receptor was obtained from a woman aged 25 to 45 in good health. CDR3 in DNA: TGTGCCAGCAGTTACGAGGGGAGCACAGATACGCAGTATTTT. It is translated as CASSYEGSTDTQYF.